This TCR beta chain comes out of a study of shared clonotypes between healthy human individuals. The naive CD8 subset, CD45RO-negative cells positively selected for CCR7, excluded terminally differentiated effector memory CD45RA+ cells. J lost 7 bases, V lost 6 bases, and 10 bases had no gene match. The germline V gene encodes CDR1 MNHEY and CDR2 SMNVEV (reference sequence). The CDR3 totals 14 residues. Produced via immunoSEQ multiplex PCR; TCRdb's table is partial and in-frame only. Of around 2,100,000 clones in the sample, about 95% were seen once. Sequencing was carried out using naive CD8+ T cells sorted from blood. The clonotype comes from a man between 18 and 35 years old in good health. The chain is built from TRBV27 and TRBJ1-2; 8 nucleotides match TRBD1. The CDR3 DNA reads TGTGCCAGCAGCGGGGACAGGTTTTGGGGTGGCTACACCTTC. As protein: CASSGDRFWGGYTF.